A single sample gave rise to the 3 T cell receptor beta chains below, sequenced in a study of shared clonotypes between healthy human individuals. TCRdb keeps only in-frame clones here, not all; method: immunoSEQ multiplex PCR. The repertoire includes over 1.4 million clones, around 97% of them detected once, and roughly 1.2% sits in the top ten. What was sequenced was naive CD4+ T cells sorted from blood. Indicated subset: CD45RA+ positively selected. These receptors all come from a young man in good health.

The chain joins TRBV11-2 to TRBJ2-7; 9 bases align to TRBD2. The V segment lost 2 bases and the J segment 4 bases; nucleotides outside the gene matches: 6. Germline V gene data show CDR1 as SGHAT and CDR2 as FQNNGV. The CDR3 covers 15 residues. CDR3 amino acids: CASSLLVAGAYEQYF. Here the CDR3 DNA reads TGTGCCAGCAGCTTATTAGTAGCGGGAGCATACGAGCAGTACTTC.

The chain recombines TRBV7-8 with TRBJ2-2, with 8 nucleotides matching TRBD1. J lost 8 bases, V lost 4 bases, and 27 bases had no gene match. CDR3 length: 21 amino acids. CDR1 and CDR2 from the germline V gene are SGHVS and FQNEAQ. The CDR3 DNA sequence: TGTGCCAGCAGCTCCCCCCGGGGTTTGACAGGGGAGAGCCACATCCCGGGGGAGCTGTTTTTT. Translating it yields CASSSPRGLTGESHIPGELFF.

V is TRBV5-1 and J is TRBJ1-5; the D gene is possibly TRBD1 (5 bases). The CDR3 is 15 residues long. Deletions cut 4 bases from V and 3 bases from J, with 14 bases between. The germline CDR1 and CDR2 sequences are SGHRS and YFSETQ. CDR3: CASSLGVGTNQPQHF. The CDR3, as DNA: TGCGCCAGCAGCCTGGGGGTTGGGACCAATCAGCCCCAGCATTTT.